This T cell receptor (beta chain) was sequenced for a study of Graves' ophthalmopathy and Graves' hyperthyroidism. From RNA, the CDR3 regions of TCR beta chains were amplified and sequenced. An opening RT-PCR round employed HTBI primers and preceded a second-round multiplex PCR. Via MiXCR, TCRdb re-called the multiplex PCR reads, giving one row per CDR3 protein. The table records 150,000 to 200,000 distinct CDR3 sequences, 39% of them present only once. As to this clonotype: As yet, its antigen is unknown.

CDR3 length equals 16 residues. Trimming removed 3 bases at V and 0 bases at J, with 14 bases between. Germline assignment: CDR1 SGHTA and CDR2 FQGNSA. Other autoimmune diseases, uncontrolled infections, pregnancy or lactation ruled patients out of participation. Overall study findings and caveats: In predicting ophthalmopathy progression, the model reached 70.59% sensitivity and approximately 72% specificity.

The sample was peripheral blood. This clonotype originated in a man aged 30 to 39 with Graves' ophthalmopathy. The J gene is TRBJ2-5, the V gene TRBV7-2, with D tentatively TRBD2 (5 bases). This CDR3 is CASSFSRGAYQETQYF. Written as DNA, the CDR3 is TGTGCCAGCAGCTTCTCCCGGGGAGCGTACCAAGAGACCCAGTACTTC.